This T cell receptor (beta chain) was obtained from a study of cytomegalovirus exposure and HLA in healthy donors. Study information: A later analysis reported the same platform for the roughly 110 validation repertoires and the 666 first-cohort repertoires.

Study-wide findings and caveats: Clusters of TCRs from the first cohort tended to co-occur in the 90 to 150 validation repertoires (as a later analysis found). Accounts indicate the classifier identified cytomegalovirus status with strong specificity and sensitivity.

Sequenced by immunoSEQ multiplex PCR; TCRdb stores in-frame clones only, minus some. The table has some 130,000 clones, roughly four fifths seen once. A remark on this clone: The antigen is undetermined.

This CDR3 contains 14 residues. Germline values: CDR1 SGHTA, CDR2 FQGNSA. V gave up 5 bases and J gave up 5 bases, with 15 bases separating them. Sequenced input: PBMCs. The gene calls are TRBV7-2 and TRBJ1-2, with D maybe TRBD1 (6 bases). The receptor comes from a man aged 25 to 40 in good health and CMV-seropositive. As DNA, the CDR3 is TGTGCCAGCAGCCTCACCGGGACACCATATGGCTACACCTTC. Residues: CASSLTGTPYGYTF.